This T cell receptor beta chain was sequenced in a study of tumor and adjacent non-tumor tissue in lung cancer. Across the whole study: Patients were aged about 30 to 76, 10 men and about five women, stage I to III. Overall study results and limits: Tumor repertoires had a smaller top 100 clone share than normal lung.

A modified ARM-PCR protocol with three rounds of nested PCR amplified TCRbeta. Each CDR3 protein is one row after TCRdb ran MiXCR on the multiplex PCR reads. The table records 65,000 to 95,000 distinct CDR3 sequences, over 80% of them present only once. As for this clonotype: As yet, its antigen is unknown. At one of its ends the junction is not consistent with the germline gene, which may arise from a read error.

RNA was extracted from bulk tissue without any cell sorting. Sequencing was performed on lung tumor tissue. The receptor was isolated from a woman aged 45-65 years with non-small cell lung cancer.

The CDR3 loop reads CPSSLGWIRGNTEAFF. The CDR3 region has the DNA TGTCCCAGCAGCTTAGGATGGATACGGGGAAACACTGAAGCTTTCTTT. The chain employs TRBV13 and TRBJ1-1; D is uncertain. In germline, CDR1 is PRHDT, CDR2 FYEKMQ (reference sequence). The CDR3 is made up of 16 amino acids.